These 27 T cell receptor beta chains were sequenced from one sample in a study of blood T cell repertoires in COVID-19. Data came from immunoSEQ multiplex PCR; TCRdb stores just in-frame clones and leaves some out. This table has 200,000 to 250,000 clones, roughly 80% appearing once. The sequenced material came from peripheral blood. The receptors derive from a woman aged 80 or over with COVID-19, enrolled during active disease.

CDR3 sequence reads: CASSPPGDEKLFF. The CDR3 DNA follows: TGTGCCAGCTCACCGCCGGGGGATGAAAAACTGTTTTTT. This rearrangement joins TRBV18 to TRBJ1-4, with D possibly TRBD1 on 5 matching bases. The germline gives CDR1 KGHSH, CDR2 LQKENI. There are 13 residues in the CDR3. V was trimmed by 3 bases and J by 6 bases, leaving 8 bases between them.

The gene calls are TRBV5-1 and TRBJ2-5, with 7 bases aligning to TRBD1. CDR1 and CDR2 from the germline V gene are SGHRS and YFSETQ. The ends lost 4 bases at V and 5 bases at J; junction bases unmatched: 8. The CDR3 is 14 residues long. CDR3 amino acids: CASSGNRGYETQYF. The CDR3 coding sequence is TGCGCCAGCAGCGGAAACAGGGGTTACGAGACCCAGTACTTC.

The J gene is TRBJ2-5, the V gene TRBV6-5; D perhaps matches TRBD1 (5 bases). Germline V lookup: CDR1 MNHEY, CDR2 SVGAGI. There are 14 residues in the CDR3. Trimming took 7 bases from V and 2 from J, leaving 14 bases between them. The CDR3 sequence: CASTPPDKQETQYF. CDR3 in DNA: TGTGCCAGCACCCCCCCGGACAAACAAGAGACCCAGTACTTC.

The gene calls are TRBV25-1 and TRBJ1-5; D call uncertain. Germline-derived CDR1 and CDR2 are MGHDK and SYGVNS. The length of the CDR3 is 12 residues. With 6 bases removed from V and 0 bases from J, the gap between germline ends came to 3 bases. The DNA for the CDR3 is TGTGCCAGCAGCCATAGCAATCAGCCCCAGCATTTT. Its translation is CASSHSNQPQHF. Combining the CDR3 with reference TRBV25-1 and TRBJ1-5 gives the whole variable domain EADIYQTPRYLVIGTGKKITLECSQTMGHDKMYWYQQDPGMELHLIHYSYGVNSTEKGDLSSESTVSRIRTEHFPLTLESARPSHTSQYLCASSHSNQPQHFGDGTRLSIL.

The chain employs TRBV6-6 and TRBJ1-6; 12 nucleotides match TRBD1. Trimming removed 5 bases from V and 2 bases from J; junction bases left unmatched: 7. In germline, CDR1 is MNHNY, CDR2 SVGAGI (reference sequence). This CDR3 has 18 residues. CDR3 residues: CASSQGQGAITYNSPLHF. CDR3 sequence (DNA): TGTGCCAGCAGTCAGGGACAGGGGGCTATTACCTATAATTCACCCCTCCACTTT.

The V call is TRBV7-9, the J call TRBJ1-1; 8 nucleotides align to TRBD1. With V trimmed by 6 bases and J by 7 bases, 4 bases remained unmatched. Per the germline V gene, CDR1 is SEHNR and CDR2 is FQNEAQ (reference sequence). There are 12 residues in the CDR3. CDR3 region: CASRPDRGEAFF. CDR3 DNA sequence: TGTGCCAGCAGGCCAGACAGGGGTGAAGCTTTCTTT.

This clone has a single count. The DNA for the CDR3 is TGCGCCAGCAGCCAACCCTTGAACACTGAAGCTTTCTTT. Translation: CASSQPLNTEAFF. The rearrangement links TRBV4-1 to TRBJ1-1, with D uncertain. CDR3 length: 13 residues. Germline CDR1 MGHRA, CDR2 YSYEKL. Trimming took 2 bases from V and 0 from J, leaving 4 bases between them.

This clone was seen once. This chain uses TRBV5-1 with TRBJ1-4; D is perhaps TRBD1 (5 bases). This CDR3 region has 14 residues. V shed 3 bases and J shed 7 bases, with 13 bases lying between them. The germline V gene encodes CDR1 SGHRS and CDR2 YFSETQ. The chain's CDR3 is CASSSGARGEKLFF. The CDR3 coding sequence is TGCGCCAGCAGCTCTGGGGCGCGGGGTGAAAAACTGTTTTTT. The full variable domain, in which reference TRBV5-1 and TRBJ1-4 provide the parts outside the CDR3, is KAGVTQTPRYLIKTRGQQVTLSCSPISGHRSVSWYQQTPGQGLQFLFEYFSETQRNKGNFPGRFSGRQFSNSRSEMNVSTLELGDSALYLCASSSGARGEKLFFGSGTQLSVL.

The chain uses TRBV11-2 and TRBJ1-5; 9 bases are a match to TRBD1. The CDR3 length is 17 residues. The junction had 7 bases not matched to a gene; V was cut back by 0 bases and J by 4 bases. Germline loops: CDR1 SGHAT, CDR2 FQNNGV. The CDR3 region is CASSLDGTGPGNQPQHF. The DNA of the CDR3 is TGTGCCAGCAGCTTAGACGGGACAGGGCCCGGTAATCAGCCCCAGCATTTT.

The J gene is TRBJ1-2, the V gene TRBV14; D unresolved. Germline CDR1 reads SGHDN; CDR2 reads FVKESK. CDR3 length: 15 residues. V was shortened by 1 base and J by 4 bases, with 13 bases between the two germline ends. The DNA of the CDR3 is TGTGCCAGCAGCCAAGTGCCAGGTCGGTTCTATGGCTACACCTTC. It codes for CASSQVPGRFYGYTF.

The chain employs TRBV6-5 and TRBJ1-6, with 7 bases that match TRBD1. There are 14 residues in the CDR3. V lost 2 bases, J lost 7 bases, and 2 bases stayed unmatched. Germline lookup yields CDR1 MNHEY and CDR2 SVGAGI. The CDR3 nucleotides are TGTGCCAGCAGTTACCGGGACAGCAATTCACCCCTCCACTTT. Its protein is CASSYRDSNSPLHF.

The rearrangement joins TRBV6-5 to TRBJ1-5, with a possible D match to TRBD1 (6 bases). Trimming stripped 6 bases from V and 3 bases from J, with 12 bases between. The CDR3 is made up of 14 amino acids. Germline lookup yields CDR1 MNHEY and CDR2 SVGAGI. Written as DNA, the CDR3 is TGTGCCAGCAGGGCAGGACAGAACAATCAGCCCCAGCATTTT. Translating it yields CASRAGQNNQPQHF.

This sequence joins TRBV11-2 and TRBJ2-7; D is unresolved. The V gene's germline CDR1 is SGHAT and CDR2 FQNNGV. Trimming stripped 4 bases from V and 1 base from J, with 11 bases between. The CDR3 has 14 residues. For the CDR3, the DNA is TGTGCCAGCAGCTATCGAGAGGTATCCTACGAGCAGTACTTC. The encoded protein is CASSYREVSYEQYF.

The chain carries TRBV5-4 and TRBJ1-2; D is perhaps TRBD1 (5 bases). CDR3 length: 13 amino acids. The germline V gene has CDR1 SGHNT and CDR2 YYREEE (reference sequence). The V and J ends lost 3 bases and 4 bases respectively, with 10 bases between them. CDR3 bases: TGTGCCAGCAGCTCCCAGGGCCCCTATGGCTACACCTTC. As protein: CASSSQGPYGYTF.

The V and J genes are TRBV3-1 (or the pseudogene TRBV3-2) and TRBJ1-3, with a possible D match to TRBD1 (6 bases). CDR1 LGHDT and CDR2 YNNKEL come from the germline V gene (reference sequence). The CDR3 contains 14 residues. The ends were cut back, 6 bases at V and 0 bases at J, with 9 bases in the middle. This CDR3 is CASRDRYSGNTIYF. The DNA for the CDR3 is TGTGCCAGCAGGGACAGATACTCTGGAAACACCATATATTTT.

V usage is TRBV7-7 and J usage is TRBJ1-5; D possibly corresponds to TRBD1 (5 bases). Looked up from germline, CDR1 is SSHAT and CDR2 is FNYEAQ (reference sequence). This CDR3 contains 18 residues. The CDR3 sequence is CASPLLPAGQGEDQPQHF. The DNA for the CDR3 is TGTGCTAGCCCGCTGTTGCCCGCGGGGCAGGGTGAGGATCAGCCCCAGCATTTT.

The chain links TRBV6-5 to TRBJ1-1; possible D gene TRBD1, 6 bases. The germline V gene has CDR1 MNHEY and CDR2 SVGAGI. The CDR3 is made up of 12 amino acids. Trimming shortened V by 6 bases and J by 7 bases, and 12 bases separated the two germline ends. The CDR3 is CASRLGQLEAFF. The CDR3 bases are TGTGCCAGCAGGCTCGGACAGCTTGAAGCTTTCTTT.

Comment on this clone: Other DNA sequences of this sample code for an identical CDR3. The chain carries TRBV3-1 (or the pseudogene TRBV3-2) and TRBJ1-5; tentatively, D is TRBD1 (5 bases). The V end was cut by 1 base, the J end by 6 bases, with 7 bases between. The CDR3 runs to 13 residues. Germline V lookup: CDR1 LGHDT, CDR2 YNNKEL (reference sequence). The chain's CDR3 is CASSQGGGQPQHF. The CDR3 DNA reads TGTGCCAGCAGCCAAGGGGGGGGTCAGCCCCAGCATTTT.

V gene TRBV11-2 combines with J gene TRBJ2-1; no firm D call. Trimming took off 3 bases at V and 10 bases at J, with 7 bases between the two ends. The CDR3 is made up of 11 amino acids. CDR1 is SGHAT, CDR2 FQNNGV, per germline. DNA for the CDR3: TGTGCCAGCAGCTTCGAGAGGGAGCAGTTCTTC. The encoded protein is CASSFEREQFF. The whole variable domain, filled in from reference TRBV11-2 and TRBJ2-1, reads EAGVAQSPRYKIIEKRQSVAFWCNPISGHATLYWYQQILGQGPKLLIQFQNNGVVDDSQLPKDRFSAERLKGVDSTLKIQPAKLEDSAVYLCASSFEREQFFGPGTRLTVL.

The chain joins TRBV5-6 to TRBJ1-5; possible D gene TRBD1, 5 bases. This CDR3 is built from 15 residues. V was clipped by 2 bases and J by 7 bases, with 16 bases between them. Germline lookup yields CDR1 SGHDT and CDR2 YYEEEE. In DNA, the CDR3 is TGTGCCAGCAGCTTCGGGGGAATATCGGCCCAGCCCCAGCATTTT. Encoded protein: CASSFGGISAQPQHF.

The V call is TRBV19, the J call TRBJ2-3, with TRBD2 identical over 7 bases. After removal of 7 bases from V and 9 bases from J, the junction contained 16 bases not matched to a gene. This CDR3 comprises 15 residues. Germline V gene data show CDR1 as LNHDA and CDR2 as SQIVND (reference sequence). CDR3 sequence reads: CASTPRGEGLQTQYF. CDR3 DNA sequence: TGTGCCAGTACCCCACGGGGGGAGGGCCTGCAAACGCAGTATTTT.

V is TRBV4-2 and J is TRBJ1-2, with D perhaps matching TRBD1 (5 bases). The CDR3 spans 16 residues. V was cut by 0 bases and J by 6 bases, with 17 bases left in between. Germline V gene data show CDR1 as LGHNA and CDR2 as YNFKEQ. CDR3 in DNA: TGTGCCAGCAGCCAAGATCTTGGGGGGAGGGGCCATGGCTACACCTTC. Residues: CASSQDLGGRGHGYTF.

V and J are TRBV7-8 and TRBJ1-4, with TRBD1 identical over 9 bases. The CDR3 is 17 amino acids. The ends lost 4 bases at V and 8 bases at J; junction bases unmatched: 14. In germline, CDR1 is SGHVS, CDR2 FQNEAQ. The CDR3 nucleotides are TGTGCCAGCAGCTCTTATTCGGGACAGGGTGTGACGGAAAAACTGTTTTTT. Amino acids: CASSSYSGQGVTEKLFF.

The chain combines TRBV5-1 with TRBJ1-3; no clear D gene. The V end was cut by 0 bases, the J end by 0 bases, with 16 bases between. The germline V gene encodes CDR1 SGHRS and CDR2 YFSETQ. The CDR3 extends over 18 amino acids. The CDR3 DNA sequence: TGCGCCAGCAGCTTGGCCCTGGGCCCCTTCGACTCTGGAAACACCATATATTTT. This encodes CASSLALGPFDSGNTIYF. The full variable domain, with the rest looked up from reference TRBV5-1 and TRBJ1-3, is KAGVTQTPRYLIKTRGQQVTLSCSPISGHRSVSWYQQTPGQGLQFLFEYFSETQRNKGNFPGRFSGRQFSNSRSEMNVSTLELGDSALYLCASSLALGPFDSGNTIYFGEGSWLTVV.

This clone turned up a few times. The chain uses TRBV6-2 or TRBV6-3 and TRBJ2-7; 11 bases line up with TRBD2. V shed 7 bases and J 4 bases; nucleotides not matched to a gene: 9. The germline gives CDR1 MNHEY, CDR2 SVGEGT. CDR3 length: 15 amino acids. CDR3 nucleotides: TGTGCCAGCACCCCGACGACTAGCGGGATTTACGAGCAGTACTTC. Its protein product is CASTPTTSGIYEQYF.

This chain joins TRBV6-5 and TRBJ2-1, with 8 bases identical to TRBD1. Germline CDR1 is MNHEY and CDR2 is SVGAGI. Losses at the gene ends were 10 bases for V and 7 bases for J; bases not matched to a gene: 9. The CDR3 extends over 13 amino acids. CDR3: CATRLGQENEQFF. Written as DNA, the CDR3 is TGTGCCACCCGCCTGGGACAGGAGAATGAGCAGTTCTTC.

This clone was observed once. The chain has TRBV28 and TRBJ1-1, with D uncertain. V lost 4 bases and J 6 bases, leaving 12 bases between the germline ends. This CDR3 is built from 13 residues. CDR1 and CDR2 (germline): MDHEN, SYDVKM. CDR3: CASSSGINAEAFF. CDR3 bases: TGTGCCAGCAGTTCGGGGATCAACGCTGAAGCTTTCTTT.